The 20 T cell receptor beta chains below were found in one sample sequenced in a study of identical twins. TCRdb recomputed calls from the 5' RACE reads with MiXCR, one row per CDR3 protein. The sample shows around 300,000 distinct CDR3 sequences, about 8.3% of them seen only once. These data were likewise used in another study, on yellow fever vaccine responses in identical twins.

Sequenced material: memory (CD45RO+) T cells sorted from blood. The origin of the receptors is a woman younger than 30 in good health.

This clonotype was seen more than once but under ten times. This chain uses TRBV20-1 with TRBJ1-2, with D possibly being TRBD1 (6 bases). V shed 5 bases and J shed 8 bases, with 21 bases lying between them. Germline V gives CDR1 DFQATT, CDR2 SNEGSKA (reference sequence). The CDR3 spans 14 residues. The CDR3 loop is CSALDRKELRGYTF. CDR3 bases: TGCAGTGCTCTCGACAGGAAGGAACTGCGAGGCTACACCTTC.

The V call is TRBV20-1, the J call TRBJ2-1; 8 bases agree with TRBD1. The CDR3 is made up of 16 amino acids. Germline V gene data show CDR1 as DFQATT and CDR2 as SNEGSKA (reference sequence). V dropped 1 base and J dropped 4; count of bases not matched to a gene: 9. The CDR3 loop is CSARGGTGGAYNEQFF. CDR3 nucleotides: TGCAGTGCTAGAGGGGGCACAGGGGGAGCATACAATGAGCAGTTCTTC.

The table lists this clonotype with many counts. The chain links TRBV7-2 to TRBJ2-1; 13 bases are shared with TRBD2. This CDR3 comprises 15 residues. Germline values: CDR1 SGHTA, CDR2 FQGNSA. V dropped 3 bases and J dropped 10; count of bases not matched to a gene: 6. The CDR3 reads CASSFTSGGAGEQFF. The DNA of the CDR3 is TGTGCCAGCAGCTTTACTAGCGGGGGGGCAGGAGAGCAGTTCTTC.

The chain joins TRBV6-5 to TRBJ2-2; tentatively, D is TRBD1 (6 bases). Germline assignment: CDR1 MNHEY and CDR2 SVGAGI. This CDR3 has 16 residues. The germline V and J ends were trimmed by 5 bases and 4 bases, with 17 bases remaining between them. The CDR3 region has the DNA TGTGCCAGCAGTACTATACCGGGACATCTCACCGGGGAGCTGTTTTTT. Translated, it gives CASSTIPGHLTGELFF.

Many counts were recorded for this clonotype. The genes are TRBV6-5 and TRBJ2-7; D gene unclear. In germline, CDR1 is MNHEY, CDR2 SVGAGI. Trimming stripped 1 base from V and 0 bases from J, with 10 bases between. The CDR3 has 15 residues. Here the CDR3 DNA reads TGTGCCAGCAGTTACTTGGACGGAAGCTCCTACGAGCAGTACTTC. Encoded protein: CASSYLDGSSYEQYF.

This clonotype has more than one count but fewer than ten. The CDR3 DNA reads TGCAGTGCTATTTACGGGACAGGGTATGGTCAGCCCCAGCATTTT. It yields the protein CSAIYGTGYGQPQHF. The V call is TRBV20-1, the J call TRBJ1-5, with 9 bases fitting TRBD1. CDR1 DFQATT and CDR2 SNEGSKA come from the germline V gene (reference sequence). There are 15 residues in the CDR3. V shed 4 bases and J 6 bases; nucleotides not matched to a gene: 10.

At least ten counts were recorded for this clonotype. The V call is TRBV20-1, the J call TRBJ2-1, with D perhaps TRBD2 (5 bases). The V and J ends lost 6 bases and 2 bases respectively, with 17 bases between them. The CDR3 sequence is 15 residues long. The germline V gene has CDR1 DFQATT and CDR2 SNEGSKA (reference sequence). The DNA for the CDR3 is TGCAGTGCCCCGGACGGGCTAGCCACCTACAATGAGCAGTTCTTC. Translation gives CSAPDGLATYNEQFF.

The chain links TRBV12-3 or TRBV12-4 to TRBJ2-3; TRBD2 matches at 8 bases. This CDR3 has 14 amino acids. With V trimmed by 2 bases and J by 9 bases, 7 bases remained unmatched. The CDR3 DNA follows: TGTGCCAGCAGTTTACGGGGGGGGGCGGGGACGCAGTATTTT. Translating it yields CASSLRGGAGTQYF.

In its sample, this clonotype was seen many times. J is TRBJ1-1 and V is TRBV12-3 or TRBV12-4; D remains unclear. V lost 0 bases, J lost 1 base, and 3 bases lay in between. The CDR3 covers 13 residues. As DNA, the CDR3 is TGTGCCAGCAGTTTAGCTGGGAACACTGAAGCTTTCTTT. It specifies CASSLAGNTEAFF.

In this sample, this clonotype turned up a few times. This chain links TRBV3-1 with TRBJ2-1; 13 bases are shared with TRBD2. Germline CDR1 is LGHDT and CDR2 is YNNKEL (reference sequence). The J segment lost 2 bases and the V segment lost 3 bases, leaving 10 bases of the junction unmatched. The CDR3 extends over 19 amino acids. CDR3 amino acids: CASSQFGLAGVSAYNEQFF. The CDR3 DNA reads TGTGCCAGCAGCCAGTTCGGACTAGCGGGAGTATCCGCCTACAATGAGCAGTTCTTC.

In this sample, this clonotype turned up many times. The CDR3 DNA reads as TGTGCCAGCAGCCACTTGACTAAGAACACTGAAGCTTTCTTT. It encodes CASSHLTKNTEAFF. This rearrangement joins TRBV3-1 to TRBJ1-1, with unresolved D. Trimming cost V 3 bases and J 1 base, with 9 bases left between them. In germline, CDR1 is LGHDT, CDR2 YNNKEL (reference sequence). The CDR3 totals 14 residues.

This clonotype turned up a few times. The chain couples TRBV11-2 to TRBJ1-4, with D possibly matching TRBD1 (5 bases). V lost 4 bases, J lost 8 bases, and 14 bases lay in between. The CDR3 loop spans 14 amino acids. CDR1 is SGHAT and CDR2 is FQNNGV in the germline V gene. The CDR3 sequence: CASSSLGGEEKLFF. CDR3 in DNA: TGTGCCAGCAGCTCCCTGGGGGGGGAAGAAAAACTGTTTTTT.

This clonotype was seen many times. The gene calls are TRBV5-1 and TRBJ2-3, with 12 bases that match TRBD2. Losses at the gene ends were 0 bases for V and 3 bases for J; bases not matched to a gene: 5. The CDR3 runs to 17 residues. Germline V CDR1 and CDR2: SGHRS, YFSETQ. The DNA of the CDR3 is TGCGCCAGCAGCTTGGAAGGTACTAGCGGGGGGACAGATACGCAGTATTTT. The encoded protein is CASSLEGTSGGTDTQYF.

The V and J genes are TRBV3-1 and TRBJ2-7; D possibly uses TRBD1 or TRBD2 (5 bases each). The germline CDR1 and CDR2 sequences are LGHDT and YNNKEL (reference sequence). This CDR3 is 13 amino acids long. The CDR3 loop is CASSQGQGVEQYV. The CDR3 coding sequence is TGTGCCAGCAGTCAAGGTCAGGGAGTCGAGCAGTACGTC.

This clonotype was picked up many times. The chain is built from TRBV7-2 and TRBJ2-3; D assignment may be TRBD1 or TRBD2 (6 bases each). The V and J ends lost 5 bases and 0 bases respectively, with 12 bases between them. Germline loops: CDR1 SGHTA, CDR2 FQGNSA. CDR3 length: 15 residues. CDR3 nucleotide sequence: TGTGCCAGCAGCACCGGGGGCCCGAGCACAGATACGCAGTATTTT. Translating gives CASSTGGPSTDTQYF.

There are many counts of this clonotype. This sequence joins TRBV6-6 and TRBJ1-2; the D is unclear. Looked up from germline, CDR1 is MNHNY and CDR2 is SVGAGI (reference sequence). The CDR3 runs to 13 residues. Trimming cost V 2 bases and J 4 bases, with 8 bases left between them. CDR3 sequence: CASSYTELYGYTF. The DNA of the CDR3 is TGTGCCAGCAGTTACACGGAGCTCTATGGCTACACCTTC.

This clonotype was found many times. The CDR3 nucleotides read TGCAGTGCTAGTAACTTCCTAGCGGGGGGTGGTTTTGCTGAGCAGTTCTTC. As protein: CSASNFLAGGGFAEQFF. The chain has TRBV20-1 and TRBJ2-1, with 11 nucleotides matching TRBD2. The CDR3 runs to 17 residues. V shed 3 bases, J shed 9 bases, and the junction held 16 bases outside the gene matches. Germline V gene lookup returns CDR1 DFQATT and CDR2 SNEGSKA (reference sequence).

This clonotype came up a few times. The chain joins TRBV5-4 to TRBJ1-2, with D unclear. Per germline, CDR1 SGHNT and CDR2 YYREEE (reference sequence). The V gene lost 0 bases and the J gene lost 6 bases, with 12 bases spanning the gap. The CDR3 contains 14 residues. The chain's CDR3 is CASSLAPGWDGYTF. The CDR3 bases are TGTGCCAGCAGCTTGGCCCCGGGTTGGGATGGCTACACCTTC.

The genes are TRBV4-2 and TRBJ2-3, with D uncertain. The length of the CDR3 is 16 residues. CDR1 and CDR2 (germline): LGHNA, YNFKEQ. V was clipped by 1 base and J by 0 bases, with 11 bases between them. CDR3 nucleotide sequence: TGTGCCAGCAGCCAAGGGTTCCACAGCAGCACAGATACGCAGTATTTT. Encoded protein: CASSQGFHSSTDTQYF.

The table lists this clonotype with a few counts. The rearrangement links TRBV10-3 to TRBJ2-1, with a tentative D call TRBD2 (5 bases). V was pared by 0 bases and J by 2 bases, with 11 bases between. There are 16 residues in the CDR3. In germline, CDR1 is ENHRY, CDR2 SYGVKD. The CDR3 spells CAISESSGATYNEQFF. CDR3 coding DNA: TGTGCCATCAGTGAGTCGAGCGGAGCGACCTACAATGAGCAGTTCTTC.